Following are 8 T cell receptor beta chains from one sample sequenced in a study of persistence of HIV-infected CD4 T cells. The antigens for these receptors are not known. This nonspecific control used anti-CD3/anti-CD28 bead stimulation of CD4+ T cells. Responding CD4+ T cells were sorted by upregulation of both CD40 ligand and CD69. Sequencing used immunoSEQ version 4 in survey mode. This table comes from immunoSEQ multiplex PCR, and its TCRdb copy is limited to in-frame clones, with some not included. Among more than 35,000 clones, roughly 89% were seen once, and the ten largest hold about 1.3%. Sample: CD4+ T cells sorted from PBMCs after roughly 17-hour stimulation, taken from a patient who received antiretroviral therapy. These receptors all come from an adult man with HIV who was CMV-seropositive.

This clone was detected a few times. The genes are TRBV11-1 and TRBJ1-1; D is unclear. V was pared by 2 bases and J by 2 bases, with 12 bases between. Per germline, CDR1 SGHAT and CDR2 FQDESV (reference sequence). The CDR3 spans 15 residues. The CDR3 sequence is CASSLRARINTEAFF. The CDR3 DNA reads TGTGCCAGCAGCTTAAGGGCACGGATTAACACTGAAGCTTTCTTT.

V usage is TRBV7-2 and J usage is TRBJ2-2; 7 positions match TRBD2. With V trimmed by 4 bases and J by 8 bases, 10 bases remained unmatched. Per germline, CDR1 SGHTA and CDR2 FQGNSA. This CDR3 spans 15 amino acids. This CDR3 reads CASSYSGVPGGELFF. DNA for the CDR3: TGTGCCAGCAGCTACAGCGGGGTCCCCGGGGGGGAGCTGTTTTTT.

The J gene is TRBJ1-2, the V gene TRBV19; no clear D. Germline CDR1 reads LNHDA; CDR2 reads SQIVND (reference sequence). The CDR3 loop spans 15 amino acids. Deletions cut 2 bases from V and 2 bases from J, with 12 bases between. CDR3 nucleotide sequence: TGTGCCAGTAGTATACTGGGGATCTACAACTATGGCTACACCTTC. This sequence encodes CASSILGIYNYGYTF.

V gene TRBV10-3 combines with J gene TRBJ1-1, with TRBD1 as a possible D gene (5 bases). Germline V gene data show CDR1 as ENHRY and CDR2 as SYGVKD. This CDR3 has 13 residues. V lost 4 bases, J lost 1 base, and 7 bases lay in between. In nucleotides, the CDR3 is TGTGCCATCAGTGGGGGACGGAACACTGAAGCTTTCTTT. Translated, it gives CAISGGRNTEAFF.

This clone was seen a handful of times. The chain uses TRBV30 and TRBJ2-2, with 8 bases identical to TRBD1. CDR3 size: 15 residues. V shed 4 bases and J 1 base; nucleotides not matched to a gene: 5. From germline, CDR1 is GTSNPN and CDR2 SVGIG (reference sequence). CDR3 sequence: CAWTRGQVNTGELFF. The CDR3 bases are TGTGCCTGGACTAGGGGACAGGTGAACACCGGGGAGCTGTTTTTT.

The chain links TRBV5-1 to TRBJ2-1; D possibly corresponds to TRBD2 (5 bases). The V end was cut by 2 bases, the J end by 7 bases, with 10 bases between. Looked up from germline, CDR1 is SGHRS and CDR2 is YFSETQ. CDR3 length: 13 amino acids. CDR3 amino acids: CASSFSSRNEQFF. The CDR3 bases are TGCGCCAGCAGCTTTTCTAGCCGTAATGAGCAGTTCTTC.

The chain recombines TRBV7-8 with TRBJ1-3, with a tentative D call TRBD1 (5 bases). Trimming took off 1 base at V and 4 bases at J, with 20 bases between the two ends. The CDR3 contains 18 residues. Germline CDR1 and CDR2: SGHVS and FQNEAQ. CDR3 DNA sequence: TGTGCCAGCAGCTTAGGGAGTGGGAAGGGGCGGTCAGGAAACACCATATATTTT. This gives the protein CASSLGSGKGRSGNTIYF.

This clone appeared a few times. The chain combines TRBV29-1 with TRBJ1-2; unclear D gene. Trimming pared 2 bases from V and 6 bases from J, leaving 7 bases between. Germline V CDR1 and CDR2: SQVTM, ANQGSEA. This CDR3 region has 11 residues. CDR3 in amino acids: CSVERINGYTF. CDR3 in DNA: TGCAGCGTTGAAAGGATAAATGGCTACACCTTC.